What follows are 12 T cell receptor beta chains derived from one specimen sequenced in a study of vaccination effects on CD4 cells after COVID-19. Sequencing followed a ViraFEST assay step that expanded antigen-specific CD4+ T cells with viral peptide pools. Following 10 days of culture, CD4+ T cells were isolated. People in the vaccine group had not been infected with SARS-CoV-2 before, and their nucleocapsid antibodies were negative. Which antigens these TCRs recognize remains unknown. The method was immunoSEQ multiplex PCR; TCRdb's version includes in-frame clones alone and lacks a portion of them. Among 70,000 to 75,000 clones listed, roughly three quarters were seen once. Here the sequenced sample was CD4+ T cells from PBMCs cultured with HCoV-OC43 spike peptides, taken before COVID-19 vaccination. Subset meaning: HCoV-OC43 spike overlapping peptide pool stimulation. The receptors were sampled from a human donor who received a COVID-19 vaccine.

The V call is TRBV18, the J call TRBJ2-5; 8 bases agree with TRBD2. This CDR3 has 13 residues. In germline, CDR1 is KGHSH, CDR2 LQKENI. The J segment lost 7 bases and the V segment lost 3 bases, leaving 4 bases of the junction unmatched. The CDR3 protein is CASSPETSVTQYF. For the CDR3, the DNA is TGTGCCAGCTCACCCGAGACTAGCGTGACCCAGTACTTC.

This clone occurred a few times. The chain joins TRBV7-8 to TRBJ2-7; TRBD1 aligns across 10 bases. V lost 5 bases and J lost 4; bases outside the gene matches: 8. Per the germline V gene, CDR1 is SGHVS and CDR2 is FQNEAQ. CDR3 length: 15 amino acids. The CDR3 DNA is TGTGCCAGCAGCACGCGAGCGGGACAGGGGTACGAGCAGTACGTC. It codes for CASSTRAGQGYEQYV.

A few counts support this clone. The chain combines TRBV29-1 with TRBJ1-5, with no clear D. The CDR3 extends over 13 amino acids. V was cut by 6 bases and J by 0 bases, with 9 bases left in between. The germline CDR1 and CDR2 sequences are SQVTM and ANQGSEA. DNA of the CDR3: TGCAGCGTCCAACATGATAGCAATCAGCCCCAGCATTTT. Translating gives CSVQHDSNQPQHF. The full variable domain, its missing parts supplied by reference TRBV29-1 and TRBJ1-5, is SAVISQKPSRDICQRGTSLTIQCQVDSQVTMMFWYRQQPGQSLTLIATANQGSEATYESGFVIDKFPISRPNLTFSTLTVSNMSPEDSSIYLCSVQHDSNQPQHFGDGTRLSIL.

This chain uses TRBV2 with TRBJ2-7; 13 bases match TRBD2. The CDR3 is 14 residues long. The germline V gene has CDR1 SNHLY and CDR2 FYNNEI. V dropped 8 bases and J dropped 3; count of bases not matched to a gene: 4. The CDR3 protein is CASARLAGGYEQYV. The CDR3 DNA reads TGTGCCAGCGCCCGACTAGCGGGGGGCTACGAGCAGTACGTC.

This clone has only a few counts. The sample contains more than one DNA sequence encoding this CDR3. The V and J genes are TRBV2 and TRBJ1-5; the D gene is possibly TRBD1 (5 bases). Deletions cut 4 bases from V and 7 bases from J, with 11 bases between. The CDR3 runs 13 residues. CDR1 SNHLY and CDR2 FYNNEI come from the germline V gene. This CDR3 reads CASSAQGGQPQHF. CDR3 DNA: TGTGCCAGCAGTGCCCAGGGAGGCCAGCCCCAGCATTTT.

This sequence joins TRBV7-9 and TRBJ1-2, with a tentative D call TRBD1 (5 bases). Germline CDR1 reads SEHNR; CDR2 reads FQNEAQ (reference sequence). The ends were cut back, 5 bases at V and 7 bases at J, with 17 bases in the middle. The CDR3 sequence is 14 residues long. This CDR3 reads CASSGGSFGGGYTF. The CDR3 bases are TGTGCCAGCAGCGGGGGGTCCTTCGGCGGTGGCTACACCTTC. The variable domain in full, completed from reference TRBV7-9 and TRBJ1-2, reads DTGVSQNPRHKITKRGQNVTFRCDPISEHNRLYWYRQTLGQGPEFLTYFQNEAQLEKSRLLSDRFSAERPKGSFSTLEIQRTEQGDSAMYLCASSGGSFGGGYTFGSGTRLTVV.

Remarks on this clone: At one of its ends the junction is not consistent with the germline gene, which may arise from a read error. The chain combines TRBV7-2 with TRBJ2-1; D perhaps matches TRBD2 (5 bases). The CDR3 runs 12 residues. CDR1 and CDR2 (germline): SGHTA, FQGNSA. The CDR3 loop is CASSLAGHQQFF. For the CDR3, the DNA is TGTGCCAGCAGCCTAGCCGGTCACCAGCAGTTCTTC.

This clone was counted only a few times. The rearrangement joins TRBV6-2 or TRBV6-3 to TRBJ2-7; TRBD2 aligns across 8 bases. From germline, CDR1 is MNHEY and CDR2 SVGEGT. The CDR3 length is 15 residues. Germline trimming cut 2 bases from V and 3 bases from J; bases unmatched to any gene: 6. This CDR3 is CASSYTGSGVYEQYV. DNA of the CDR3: TGTGCCAGCAGTTACACGGGTAGCGGGGTCTACGAGCAGTACGTC.

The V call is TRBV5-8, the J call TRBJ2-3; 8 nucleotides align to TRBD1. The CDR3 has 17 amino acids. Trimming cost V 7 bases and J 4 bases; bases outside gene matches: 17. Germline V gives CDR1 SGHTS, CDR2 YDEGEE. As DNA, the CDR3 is TGTGCCAGCCCAAGCCTCATACACAGGGGGGAGGCAGATACGCAGTATTTT. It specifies CASPSLIHRGEADTQYF.

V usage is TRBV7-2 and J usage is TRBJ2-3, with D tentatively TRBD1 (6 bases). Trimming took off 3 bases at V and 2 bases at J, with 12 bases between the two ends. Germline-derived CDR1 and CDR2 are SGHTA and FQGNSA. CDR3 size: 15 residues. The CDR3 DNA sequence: TGTGCCAGCAGCTTTGCTGGACAGCTCACAGATACGCAGTATTTT. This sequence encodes CASSFAGQLTDTQYF. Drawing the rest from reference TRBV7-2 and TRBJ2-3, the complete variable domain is GAGVSQSPSNKVTEKGKDVELRCDPISGHTALYWYRQSLGQGLEFLIYFQGNSAPDKSGLPSDRFSAERTGGSVSTLTIQRTQQEDSAVYLCASSFAGQLTDTQYFGPGTRLTVL.

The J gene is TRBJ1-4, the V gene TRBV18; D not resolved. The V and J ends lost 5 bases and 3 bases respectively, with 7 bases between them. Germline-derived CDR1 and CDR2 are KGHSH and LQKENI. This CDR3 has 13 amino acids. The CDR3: CASSGGPNEKLFF. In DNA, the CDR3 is TGTGCCAGCTCAGGCGGGCCTAATGAAAAACTGTTTTTT.

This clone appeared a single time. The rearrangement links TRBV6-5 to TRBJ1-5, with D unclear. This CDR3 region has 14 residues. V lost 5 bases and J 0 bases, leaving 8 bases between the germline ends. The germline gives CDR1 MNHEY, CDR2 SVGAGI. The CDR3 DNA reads TGTGCCAGCAGTATAACGAGTAGCAATCAGCCCCAGCATTTT. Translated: CASSITSSNQPQHF.